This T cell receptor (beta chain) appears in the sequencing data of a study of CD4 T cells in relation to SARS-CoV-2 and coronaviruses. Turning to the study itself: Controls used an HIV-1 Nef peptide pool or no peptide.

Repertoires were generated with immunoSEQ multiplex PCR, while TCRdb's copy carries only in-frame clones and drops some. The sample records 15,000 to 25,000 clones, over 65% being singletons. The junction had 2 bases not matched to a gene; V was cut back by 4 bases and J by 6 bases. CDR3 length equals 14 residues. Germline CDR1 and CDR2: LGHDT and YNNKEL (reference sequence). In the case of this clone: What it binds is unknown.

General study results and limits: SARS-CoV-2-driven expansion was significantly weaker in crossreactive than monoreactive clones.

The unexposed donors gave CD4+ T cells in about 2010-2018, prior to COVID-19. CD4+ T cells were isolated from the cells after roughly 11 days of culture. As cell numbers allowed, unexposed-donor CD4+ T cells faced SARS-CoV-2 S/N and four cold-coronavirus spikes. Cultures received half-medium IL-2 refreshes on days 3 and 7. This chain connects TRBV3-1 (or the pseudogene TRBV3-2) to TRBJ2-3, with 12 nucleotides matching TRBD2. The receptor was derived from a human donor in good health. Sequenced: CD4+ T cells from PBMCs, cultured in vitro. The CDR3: CASSRGTSGDTQYF. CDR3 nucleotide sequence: TGTGCCAGCAGCCGAGGGACTAGCGGGGATACGCAGTATTTT.